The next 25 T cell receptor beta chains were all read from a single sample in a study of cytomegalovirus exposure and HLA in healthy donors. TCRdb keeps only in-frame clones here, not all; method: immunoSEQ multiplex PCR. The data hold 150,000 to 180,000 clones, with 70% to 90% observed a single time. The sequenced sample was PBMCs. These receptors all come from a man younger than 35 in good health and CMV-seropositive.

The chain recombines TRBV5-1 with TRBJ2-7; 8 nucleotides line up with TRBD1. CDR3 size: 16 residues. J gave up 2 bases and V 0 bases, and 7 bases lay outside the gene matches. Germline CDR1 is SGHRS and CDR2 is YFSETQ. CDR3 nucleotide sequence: TGCGCCAGCAGCTTGGAGGAGAACAGGGGGACCTACGAGCAGTACTTC. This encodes CASSLEENRGTYEQYF.

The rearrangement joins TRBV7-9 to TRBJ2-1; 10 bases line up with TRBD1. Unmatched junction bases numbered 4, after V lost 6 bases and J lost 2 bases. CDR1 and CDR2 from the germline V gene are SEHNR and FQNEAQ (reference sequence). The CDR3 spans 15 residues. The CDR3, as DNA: TGTGCCAGCAGGTCCGGGACAGGGGCCTACAATGAGCAGTTCTTC. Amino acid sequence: CASRSGTGAYNEQFF.

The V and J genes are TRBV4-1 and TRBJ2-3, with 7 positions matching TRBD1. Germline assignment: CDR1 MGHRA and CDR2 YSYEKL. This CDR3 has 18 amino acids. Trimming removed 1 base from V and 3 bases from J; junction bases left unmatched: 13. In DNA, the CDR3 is TGCGCCAGCAGCCAAGGGGCAAGGGGACAGATAAGGACAGATACGCAGTATTTT. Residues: CASSQGARGQIRTDTQYF.

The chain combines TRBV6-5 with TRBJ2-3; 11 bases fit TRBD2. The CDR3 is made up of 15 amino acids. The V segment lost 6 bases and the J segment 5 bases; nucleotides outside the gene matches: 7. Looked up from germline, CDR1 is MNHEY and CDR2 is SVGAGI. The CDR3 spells CASRSTSGDRDTQYF. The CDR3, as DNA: TGTGCCAGCAGATCGACTAGCGGGGACCGAGATACGCAGTATTTT.

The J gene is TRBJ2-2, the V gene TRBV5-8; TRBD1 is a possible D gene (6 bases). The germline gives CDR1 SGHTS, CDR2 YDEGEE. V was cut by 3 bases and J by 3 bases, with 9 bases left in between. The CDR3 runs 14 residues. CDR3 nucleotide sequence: TGTGCCAGCAGCTCCCAGGGGTACACCGGGGAGCTGTTTTTT. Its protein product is CASSSQGYTGELFF.

Here the CDR3 DNA reads TGTGCCAGCAGCTCGAACTCAGGGGGCACCGGGGAGCTGTTTTTT. Its protein product is CASSSNSGGTGELFF. The chain links TRBV11-3 to TRBJ2-2; 7 nucleotides line up with TRBD1. J gave up 4 bases and V 4 bases, and 6 bases lay outside the gene matches. CDR3 length: 15 amino acids. Germline V gene lookup returns CDR1 SGHNT and CDR2 YENEEA.

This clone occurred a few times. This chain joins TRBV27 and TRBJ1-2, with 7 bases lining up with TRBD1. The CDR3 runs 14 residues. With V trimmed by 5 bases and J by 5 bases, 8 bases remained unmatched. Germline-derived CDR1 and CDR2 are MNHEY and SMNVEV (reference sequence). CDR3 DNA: TGTGCCAGCAGTACACAGGGGTTTCGGTATGGCTACACCTTC. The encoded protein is CASSTQGFRYGYTF.

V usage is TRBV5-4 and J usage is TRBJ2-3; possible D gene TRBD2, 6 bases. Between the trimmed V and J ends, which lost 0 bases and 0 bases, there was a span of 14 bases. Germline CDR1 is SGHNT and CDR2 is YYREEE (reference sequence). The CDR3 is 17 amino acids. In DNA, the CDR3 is TGTGCCAGCAGCTTGGAAGTCGGGGGAGTGAGCACAGATACGCAGTATTTT. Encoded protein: CASSLEVGGVSTDTQYF.

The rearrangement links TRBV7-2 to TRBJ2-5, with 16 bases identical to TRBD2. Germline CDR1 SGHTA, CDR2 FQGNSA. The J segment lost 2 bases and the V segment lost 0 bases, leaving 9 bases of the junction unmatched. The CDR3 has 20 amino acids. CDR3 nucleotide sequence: TGTGCCAGCAGCTTAGCGAGCCGTGGGACTAGCGGGAGGGCACAAGAGACCCAGTACTTC. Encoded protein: CASSLASRGTSGRAQETQYF.

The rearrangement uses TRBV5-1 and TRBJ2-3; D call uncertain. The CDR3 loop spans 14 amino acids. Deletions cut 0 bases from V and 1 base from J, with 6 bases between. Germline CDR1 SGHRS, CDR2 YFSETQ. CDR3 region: CASSLEHGTDTQYF. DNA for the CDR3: TGCGCCAGCAGCTTGGAGCACGGCACAGATACGCAGTATTTT. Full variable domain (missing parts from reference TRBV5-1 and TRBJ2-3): KAGVTQTPRYLIKTRGQQVTLSCSPISGHRSVSWYQQTPGQGLQFLFEYFSETQRNKGNFPGRFSGRQFSNSRSEMNVSTLELGDSALYLCASSLEHGTDTQYFGPGTRLTVL.

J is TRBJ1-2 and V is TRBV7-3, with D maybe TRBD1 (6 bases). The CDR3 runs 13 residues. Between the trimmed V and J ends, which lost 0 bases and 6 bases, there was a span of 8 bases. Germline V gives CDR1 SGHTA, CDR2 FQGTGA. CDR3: CASSLTGGDGYTF. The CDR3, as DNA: TGTGCCAGCAGCTTAACAGGGGGAGATGGCTACACCTTC.

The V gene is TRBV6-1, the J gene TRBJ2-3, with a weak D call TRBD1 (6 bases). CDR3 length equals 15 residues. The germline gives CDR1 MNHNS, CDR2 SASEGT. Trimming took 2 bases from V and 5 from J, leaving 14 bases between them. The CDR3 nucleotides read TGTGCCAGCAGTGAAATGCCAGGGGCTGGAGATACGCAGTATTTT. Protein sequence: CASSEMPGAGDTQYF.

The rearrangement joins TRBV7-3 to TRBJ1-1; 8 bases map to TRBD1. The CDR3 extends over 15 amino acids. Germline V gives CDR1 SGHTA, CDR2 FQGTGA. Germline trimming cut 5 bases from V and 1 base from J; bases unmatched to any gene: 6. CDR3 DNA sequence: TGTGCCAGCAGCCTAATGACAGGGGCGAACACTGAAGCTTTCTTT. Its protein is CASSLMTGANTEAFF.

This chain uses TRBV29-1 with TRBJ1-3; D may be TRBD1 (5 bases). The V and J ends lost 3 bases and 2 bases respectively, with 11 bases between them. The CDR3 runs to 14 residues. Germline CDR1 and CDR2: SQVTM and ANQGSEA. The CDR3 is CSVEGRAAGNTIYF. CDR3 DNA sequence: TGCAGCGTTGAGGGCAGGGCCGCTGGAAACACCATATATTTT. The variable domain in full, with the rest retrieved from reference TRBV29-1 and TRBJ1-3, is SAVISQKPSRDICQRGTSLTIQCQVDSQVTMMFWYRQQPGQSLTLIATANQGSEATYESGFVIDKFPISRPNLTFSTLTVSNMSPEDSSIYLCSVEGRAAGNTIYFGEGSWLTVV.

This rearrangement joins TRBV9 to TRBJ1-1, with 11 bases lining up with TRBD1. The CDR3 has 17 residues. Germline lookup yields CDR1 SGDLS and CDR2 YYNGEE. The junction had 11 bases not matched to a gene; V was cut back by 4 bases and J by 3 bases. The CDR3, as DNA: TGTGCCAGCAGCCCCAGGACAGGGGGCGTTCGGGACACTGAAGCTTTCTTT. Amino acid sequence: CASSPRTGGVRDTEAFF. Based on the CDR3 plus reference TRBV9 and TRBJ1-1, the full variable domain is DSGVTQTPKHLITATGQRVTLRCSPRSGDLSVYWYQQSLDQGLQFLIQYYNGEERAKGNILERFSAQQFPDLHSELNLSSLELGDSALYFCASSPRTGGVRDTEAFFGQGTRLTVV.

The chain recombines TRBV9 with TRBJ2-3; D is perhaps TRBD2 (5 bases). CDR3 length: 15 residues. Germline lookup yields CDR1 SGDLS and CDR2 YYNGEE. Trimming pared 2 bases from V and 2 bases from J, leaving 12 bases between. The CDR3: CASSVSVRNTDTQYF. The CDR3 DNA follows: TGTGCCAGCAGCGTTAGCGTACGCAACACAGATACGCAGTATTTT.

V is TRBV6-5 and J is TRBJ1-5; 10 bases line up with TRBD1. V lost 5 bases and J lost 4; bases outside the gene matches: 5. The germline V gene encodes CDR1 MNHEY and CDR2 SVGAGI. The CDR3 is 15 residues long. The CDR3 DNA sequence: TGTGCCAGCAGTCCACGGACAGGGGGGAATCAGCCCCAGCATTTT. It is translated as CASSPRTGGNQPQHF.

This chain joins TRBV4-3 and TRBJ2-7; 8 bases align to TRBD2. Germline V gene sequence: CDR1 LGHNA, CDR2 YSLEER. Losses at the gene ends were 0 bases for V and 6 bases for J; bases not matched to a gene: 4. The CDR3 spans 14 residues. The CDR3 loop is CASSQDRRGAEQYF. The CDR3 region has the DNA TGCGCCAGCAGCCAAGATAGGCGGGGGGCCGAGCAGTACTTC.

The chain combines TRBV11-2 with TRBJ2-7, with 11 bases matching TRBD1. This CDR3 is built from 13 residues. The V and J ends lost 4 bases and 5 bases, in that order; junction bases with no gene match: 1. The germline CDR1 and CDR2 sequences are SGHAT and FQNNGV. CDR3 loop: CASSSDRGHEQYF. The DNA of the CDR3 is TGTGCCAGCAGCTCGGACAGGGGGCACGAGCAGTACTTC.

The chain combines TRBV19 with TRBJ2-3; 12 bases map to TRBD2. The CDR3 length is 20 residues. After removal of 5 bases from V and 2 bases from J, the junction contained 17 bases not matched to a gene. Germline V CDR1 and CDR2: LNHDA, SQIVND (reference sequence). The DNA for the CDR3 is TGTGCCAGTAGTCTCTGGACTAGCGGGGCTCACAGATCCAACACAGATACGCAGTATTTT. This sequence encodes CASSLWTSGAHRSNTDTQYF.

The CDR3 loop reads CASSPEGAVGLRSYEQYF. CDR3 DNA: TGTGCCAGCAGCCCGGAGGGGGCGGTTGGTCTAAGGTCCTACGAGCAGTACTTC. This chain joins TRBV7-9 and TRBJ2-7; D might be TRBD1 (7 bases). This CDR3 has 18 amino acids. Germline V gene sequence: CDR1 SEHNR, CDR2 FQNEAQ (reference sequence). V shed 5 bases and J shed 1 base, with 24 bases lying between them.

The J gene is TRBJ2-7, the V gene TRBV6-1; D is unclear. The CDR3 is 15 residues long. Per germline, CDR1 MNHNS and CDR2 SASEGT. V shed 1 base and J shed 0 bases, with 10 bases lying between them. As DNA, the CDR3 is TGTGCCAGCAGTGAAGAAGGTAGCAGCTCCTACGAGCAGTACTTC. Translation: CASSEEGSSSYEQYF.

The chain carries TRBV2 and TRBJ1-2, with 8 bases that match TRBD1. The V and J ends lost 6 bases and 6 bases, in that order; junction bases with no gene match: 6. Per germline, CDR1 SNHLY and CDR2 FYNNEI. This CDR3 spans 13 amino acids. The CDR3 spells CASSRTGYNGYTF. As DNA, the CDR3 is TGTGCCAGCAGCCGGACAGGGTATAATGGCTACACCTTC.

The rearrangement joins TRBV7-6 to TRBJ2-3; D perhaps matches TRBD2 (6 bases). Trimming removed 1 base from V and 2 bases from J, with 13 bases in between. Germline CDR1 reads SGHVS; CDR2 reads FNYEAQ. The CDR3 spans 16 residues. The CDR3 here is CASSLDLAGYTDTQYF. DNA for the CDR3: TGTGCCAGCAGCTTAGATTTGGCGGGATACACAGATACGCAGTATTTT.

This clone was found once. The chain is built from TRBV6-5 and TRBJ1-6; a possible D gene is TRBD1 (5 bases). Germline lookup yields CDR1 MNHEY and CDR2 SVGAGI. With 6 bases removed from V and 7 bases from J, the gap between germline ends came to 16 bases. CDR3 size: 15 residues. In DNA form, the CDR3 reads TGTGCCAGCAGACTCAGACGGGACTTCAATTCACCCCTCCACTTT. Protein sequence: CASRLRRDFNSPLHF.